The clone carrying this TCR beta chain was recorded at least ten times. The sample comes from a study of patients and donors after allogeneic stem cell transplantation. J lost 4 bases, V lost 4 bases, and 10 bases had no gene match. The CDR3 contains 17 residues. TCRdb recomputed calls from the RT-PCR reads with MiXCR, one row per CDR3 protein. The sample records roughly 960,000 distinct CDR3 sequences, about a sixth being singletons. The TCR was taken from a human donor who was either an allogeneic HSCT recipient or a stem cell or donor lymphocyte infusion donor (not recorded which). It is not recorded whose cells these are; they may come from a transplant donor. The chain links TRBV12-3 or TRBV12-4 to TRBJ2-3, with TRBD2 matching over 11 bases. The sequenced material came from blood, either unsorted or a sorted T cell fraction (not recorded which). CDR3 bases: TGTGCCAGCAGTTCCTACCCTAGCGGGGGGATGGCAGATACGCAGTATTTT. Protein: CASSSYPSGGMADTQYF.